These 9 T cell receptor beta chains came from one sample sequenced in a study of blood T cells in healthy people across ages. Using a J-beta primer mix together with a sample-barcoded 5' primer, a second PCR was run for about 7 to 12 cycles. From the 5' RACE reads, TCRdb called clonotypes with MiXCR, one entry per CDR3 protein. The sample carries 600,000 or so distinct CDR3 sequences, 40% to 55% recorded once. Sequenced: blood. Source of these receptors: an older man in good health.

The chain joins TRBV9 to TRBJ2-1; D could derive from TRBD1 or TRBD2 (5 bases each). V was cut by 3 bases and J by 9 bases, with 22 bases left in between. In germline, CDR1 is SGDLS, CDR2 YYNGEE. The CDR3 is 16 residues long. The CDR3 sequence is CASSAQGTSGIGEQFF. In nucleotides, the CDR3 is TGTGCCAGCAGCGCCCAGGGTACTAGTGGGATTGGTGAGCAGTTCTTC. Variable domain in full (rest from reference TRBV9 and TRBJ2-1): DSGVTQTPKHLITATGQRVTLRCSPRSGDLSVYWYQQSLDQGLQFLIQYYNGEERAKGNILERFSAQQFPDLHSELNLSSLELGDSALYFCASSAQGTSGIGEQFFGPGTRLTVL.

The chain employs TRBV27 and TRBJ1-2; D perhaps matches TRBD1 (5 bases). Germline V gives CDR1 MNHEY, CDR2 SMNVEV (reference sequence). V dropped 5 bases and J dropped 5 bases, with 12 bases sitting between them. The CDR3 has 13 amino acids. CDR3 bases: TGTGCCAGCAGTCCTCCAGGGAGGTATGGCTACACCTTC. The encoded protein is CASSPPGRYGYTF.

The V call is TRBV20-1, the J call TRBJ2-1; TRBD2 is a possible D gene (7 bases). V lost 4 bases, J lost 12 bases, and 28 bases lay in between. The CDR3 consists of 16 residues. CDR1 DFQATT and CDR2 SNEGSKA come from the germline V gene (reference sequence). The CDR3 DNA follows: TGCAGTGCTATAGTACCGCAGTTCTGGCTAGGGGGGGGGCAGTTCTTC. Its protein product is CSAIVPQFWLGGGQFF.

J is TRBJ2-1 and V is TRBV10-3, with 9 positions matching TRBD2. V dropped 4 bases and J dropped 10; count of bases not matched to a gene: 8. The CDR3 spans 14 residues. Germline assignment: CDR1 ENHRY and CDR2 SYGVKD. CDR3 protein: CAISGVAGVQEQFF. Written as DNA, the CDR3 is TGTGCCATCAGTGGGGTAGCGGGAGTTCAGGAGCAGTTCTTC.

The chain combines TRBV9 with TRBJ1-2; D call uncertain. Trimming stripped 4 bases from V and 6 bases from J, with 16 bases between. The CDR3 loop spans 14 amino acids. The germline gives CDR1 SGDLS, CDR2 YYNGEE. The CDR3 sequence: CASSTIGGRDGYTF. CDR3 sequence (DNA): TGTGCCAGCAGCACAATTGGAGGGCGGGATGGCTACACCTTC.

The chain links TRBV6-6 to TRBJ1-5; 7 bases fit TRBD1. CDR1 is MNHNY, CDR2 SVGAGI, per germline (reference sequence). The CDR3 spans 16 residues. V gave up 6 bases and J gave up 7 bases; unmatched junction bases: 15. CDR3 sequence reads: CASRIGGRGGQQPQHF. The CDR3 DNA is TGTGCCAGCAGGATCGGGGGCAGGGGGGGGCAACAGCCCCAGCATTTT.

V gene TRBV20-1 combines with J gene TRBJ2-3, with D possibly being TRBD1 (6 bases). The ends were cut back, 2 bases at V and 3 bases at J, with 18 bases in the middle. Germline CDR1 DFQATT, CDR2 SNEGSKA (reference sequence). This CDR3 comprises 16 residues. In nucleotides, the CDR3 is TGCAGTGCTAGATTCTGGGGGAGAACAGGGACAGATACGCAGTATTTT. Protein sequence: CSARFWGRTGTDTQYF.

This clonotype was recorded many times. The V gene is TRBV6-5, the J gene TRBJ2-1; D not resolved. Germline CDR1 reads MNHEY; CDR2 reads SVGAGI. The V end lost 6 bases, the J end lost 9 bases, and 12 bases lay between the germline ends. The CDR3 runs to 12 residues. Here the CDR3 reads CASRNGYLEQFF. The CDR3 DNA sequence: TGTGCCAGCAGGAACGGATATCTTGAGCAGTTCTTC.

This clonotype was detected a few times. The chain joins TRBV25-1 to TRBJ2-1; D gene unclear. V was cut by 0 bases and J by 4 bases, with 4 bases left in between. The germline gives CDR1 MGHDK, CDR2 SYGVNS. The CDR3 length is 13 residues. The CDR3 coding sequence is TGTGCCAGCAGTGAATACGGATACAATGAGCAGTTCTTC. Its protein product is CASSEYGYNEQFF.